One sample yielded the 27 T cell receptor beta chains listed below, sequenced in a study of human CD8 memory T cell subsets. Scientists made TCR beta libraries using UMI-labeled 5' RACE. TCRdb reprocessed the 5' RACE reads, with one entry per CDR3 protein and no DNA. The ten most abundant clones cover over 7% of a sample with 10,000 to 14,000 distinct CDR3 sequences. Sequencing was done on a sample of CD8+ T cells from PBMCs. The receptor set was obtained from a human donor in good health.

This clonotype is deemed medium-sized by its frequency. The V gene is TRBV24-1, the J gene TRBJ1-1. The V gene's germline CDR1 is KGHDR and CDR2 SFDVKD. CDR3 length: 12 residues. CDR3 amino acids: CATSEGTLRPFF.

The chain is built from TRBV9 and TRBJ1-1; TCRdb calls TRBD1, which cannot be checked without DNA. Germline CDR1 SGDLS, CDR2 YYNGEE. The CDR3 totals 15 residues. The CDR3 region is CASSVEGQDNTEAFF.

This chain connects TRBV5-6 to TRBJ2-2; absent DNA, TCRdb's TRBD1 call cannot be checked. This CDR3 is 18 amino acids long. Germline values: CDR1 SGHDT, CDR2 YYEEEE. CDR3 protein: CASSLVTAGEPYTGELFF.

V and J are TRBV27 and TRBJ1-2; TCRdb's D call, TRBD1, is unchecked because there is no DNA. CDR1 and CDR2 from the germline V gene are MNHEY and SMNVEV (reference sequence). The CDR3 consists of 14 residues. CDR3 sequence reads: CASSRGQGVYGYTF.

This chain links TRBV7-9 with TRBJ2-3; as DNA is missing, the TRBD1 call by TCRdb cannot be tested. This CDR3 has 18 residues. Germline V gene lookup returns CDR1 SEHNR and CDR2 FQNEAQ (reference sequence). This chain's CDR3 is CASSQKFVAGYLTDTQYF.

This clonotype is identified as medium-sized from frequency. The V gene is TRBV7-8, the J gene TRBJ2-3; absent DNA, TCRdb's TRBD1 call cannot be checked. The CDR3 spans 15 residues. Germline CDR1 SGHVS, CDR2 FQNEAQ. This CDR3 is CASSSPFGYTDTQYF.

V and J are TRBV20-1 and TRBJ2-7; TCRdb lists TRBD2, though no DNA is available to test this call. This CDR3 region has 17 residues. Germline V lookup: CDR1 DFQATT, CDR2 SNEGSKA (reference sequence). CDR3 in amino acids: CSAAGGVGARSSYEQYF.

CDR3 region: CASSDKQGSQYF. The V and J genes are TRBV12-3 or TRBV12-4 and TRBJ2-5; the TCRdb call, TRBD1, lacks DNA for checking. CDR3 length: 12 amino acids.

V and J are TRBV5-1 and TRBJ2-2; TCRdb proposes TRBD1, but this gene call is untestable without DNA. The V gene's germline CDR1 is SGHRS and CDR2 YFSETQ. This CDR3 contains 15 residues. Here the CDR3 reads CASSLRQMNTGELFF.

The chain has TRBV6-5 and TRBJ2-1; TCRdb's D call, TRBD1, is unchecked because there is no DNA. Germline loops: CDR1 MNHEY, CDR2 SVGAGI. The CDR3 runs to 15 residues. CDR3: CASSYSAGVYNEQFF.

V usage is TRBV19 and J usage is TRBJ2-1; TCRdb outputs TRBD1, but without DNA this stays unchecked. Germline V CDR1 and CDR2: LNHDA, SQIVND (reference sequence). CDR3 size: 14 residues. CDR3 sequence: CASSIGAGAPLQFF.

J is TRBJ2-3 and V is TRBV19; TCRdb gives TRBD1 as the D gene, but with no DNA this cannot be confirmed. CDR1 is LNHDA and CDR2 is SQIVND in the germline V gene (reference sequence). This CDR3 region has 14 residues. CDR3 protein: CATRDTMNTDTQYF.

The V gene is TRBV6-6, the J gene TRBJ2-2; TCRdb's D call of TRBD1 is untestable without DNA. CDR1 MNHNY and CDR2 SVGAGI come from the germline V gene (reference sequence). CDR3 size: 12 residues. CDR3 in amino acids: CATRGWTGELFF.

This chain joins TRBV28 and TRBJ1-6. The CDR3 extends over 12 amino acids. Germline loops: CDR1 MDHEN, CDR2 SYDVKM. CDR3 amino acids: CASSLSNSPLHF.

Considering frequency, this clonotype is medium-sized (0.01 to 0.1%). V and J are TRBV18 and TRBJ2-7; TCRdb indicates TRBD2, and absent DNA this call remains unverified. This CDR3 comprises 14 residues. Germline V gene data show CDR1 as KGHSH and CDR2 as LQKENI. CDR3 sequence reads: CASSPVAGVDEQYF.

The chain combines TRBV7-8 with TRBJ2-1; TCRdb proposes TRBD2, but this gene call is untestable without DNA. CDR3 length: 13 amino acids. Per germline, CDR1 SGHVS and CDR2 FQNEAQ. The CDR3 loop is CASSLGASGEQFF.

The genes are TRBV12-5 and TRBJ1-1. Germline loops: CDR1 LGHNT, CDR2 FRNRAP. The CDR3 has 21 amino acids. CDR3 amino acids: CASGLLTDGDSTISVNTEAFF.

This CDR3 reads CATSRDPAGADEQFF. J is TRBJ2-1 and V is TRBV15. The CDR3 totals 15 residues. The germline V gene has CDR1 LNHNV and CDR2 YYDKDF (reference sequence). Filled out from reference TRBV15 and TRBJ2-1, the complete variable domain reads DAMVIQNPRYQVTQFGKPVTLSCSQTLNHNVMYWYQQKSSQAPKLLFHYYDKDFNNEADTPDNFQSRRPNTSFCFLDIRSPGLGDTAMYLCATSRDPAGADEQFFGPGTRLTVL.

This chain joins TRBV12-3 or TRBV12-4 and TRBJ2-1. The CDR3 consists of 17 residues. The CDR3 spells CASSRILDLSSYNEQFF.

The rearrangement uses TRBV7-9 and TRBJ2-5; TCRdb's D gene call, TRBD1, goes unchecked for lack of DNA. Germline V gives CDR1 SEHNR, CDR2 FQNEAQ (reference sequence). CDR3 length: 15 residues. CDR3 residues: CASSRDDRPPETQYF.

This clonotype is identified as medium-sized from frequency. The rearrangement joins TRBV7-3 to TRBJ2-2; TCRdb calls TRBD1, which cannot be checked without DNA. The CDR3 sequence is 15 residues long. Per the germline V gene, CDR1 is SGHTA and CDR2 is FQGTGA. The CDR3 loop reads CASSPGGSNTGELFF.

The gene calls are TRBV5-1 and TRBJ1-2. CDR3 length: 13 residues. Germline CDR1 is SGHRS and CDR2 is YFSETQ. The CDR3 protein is CASRLEDRYGYTF.

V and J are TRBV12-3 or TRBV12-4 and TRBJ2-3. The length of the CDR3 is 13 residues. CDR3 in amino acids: CASTPASTDTQYF.

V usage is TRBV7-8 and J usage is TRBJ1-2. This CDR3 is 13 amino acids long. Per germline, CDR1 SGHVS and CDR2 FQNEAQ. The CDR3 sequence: CASSFYGHYGYTF.

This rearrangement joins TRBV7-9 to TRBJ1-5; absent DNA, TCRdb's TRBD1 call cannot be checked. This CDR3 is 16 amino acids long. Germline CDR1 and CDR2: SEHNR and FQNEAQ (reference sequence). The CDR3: CASSPTDSNSNQPQHF.

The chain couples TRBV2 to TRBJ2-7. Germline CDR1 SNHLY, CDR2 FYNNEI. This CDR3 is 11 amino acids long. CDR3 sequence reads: CASSLIYEQYF.

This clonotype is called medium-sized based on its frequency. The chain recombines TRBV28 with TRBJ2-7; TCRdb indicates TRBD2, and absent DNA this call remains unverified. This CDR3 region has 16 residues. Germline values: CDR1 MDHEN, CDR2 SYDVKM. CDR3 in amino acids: CASSSPGLATFYEQYF.